A single T cell receptor beta chain is shown here with its context. This record comes from a study of blood T cell repertoires in COVID-19. The overall study: In each case, the material was cDNA or gDNA derived from T cells, B-cell-depleted T cells, or PBMCs.

Clones were read by immunoSEQ multiplex PCR, and TCRdb kept only the in-frame ones, dropping some. The sample shows over 150,000 clones, about 81% of them seen only once. Germline CDR1 and CDR2: SGHRS and YFSETQ. This CDR3 is built from 15 residues. V lost 3 bases and J lost 5; bases outside the gene matches: 8. This clonotype was sampled from a man aged 50 to 59 who had recovered from COVID-19. Sequenced material: PBMCs or T cells enriched from blood (not recorded which). The genes are TRBV5-1 and TRBJ2-5; 9 positions match TRBD1. In nucleotides, the CDR3 is TGCGCCAGCAGCTCGGACAGGGGAGTCACGGAGACCCAGTACTTC. Translating it yields CASSSDRGVTETQYF.